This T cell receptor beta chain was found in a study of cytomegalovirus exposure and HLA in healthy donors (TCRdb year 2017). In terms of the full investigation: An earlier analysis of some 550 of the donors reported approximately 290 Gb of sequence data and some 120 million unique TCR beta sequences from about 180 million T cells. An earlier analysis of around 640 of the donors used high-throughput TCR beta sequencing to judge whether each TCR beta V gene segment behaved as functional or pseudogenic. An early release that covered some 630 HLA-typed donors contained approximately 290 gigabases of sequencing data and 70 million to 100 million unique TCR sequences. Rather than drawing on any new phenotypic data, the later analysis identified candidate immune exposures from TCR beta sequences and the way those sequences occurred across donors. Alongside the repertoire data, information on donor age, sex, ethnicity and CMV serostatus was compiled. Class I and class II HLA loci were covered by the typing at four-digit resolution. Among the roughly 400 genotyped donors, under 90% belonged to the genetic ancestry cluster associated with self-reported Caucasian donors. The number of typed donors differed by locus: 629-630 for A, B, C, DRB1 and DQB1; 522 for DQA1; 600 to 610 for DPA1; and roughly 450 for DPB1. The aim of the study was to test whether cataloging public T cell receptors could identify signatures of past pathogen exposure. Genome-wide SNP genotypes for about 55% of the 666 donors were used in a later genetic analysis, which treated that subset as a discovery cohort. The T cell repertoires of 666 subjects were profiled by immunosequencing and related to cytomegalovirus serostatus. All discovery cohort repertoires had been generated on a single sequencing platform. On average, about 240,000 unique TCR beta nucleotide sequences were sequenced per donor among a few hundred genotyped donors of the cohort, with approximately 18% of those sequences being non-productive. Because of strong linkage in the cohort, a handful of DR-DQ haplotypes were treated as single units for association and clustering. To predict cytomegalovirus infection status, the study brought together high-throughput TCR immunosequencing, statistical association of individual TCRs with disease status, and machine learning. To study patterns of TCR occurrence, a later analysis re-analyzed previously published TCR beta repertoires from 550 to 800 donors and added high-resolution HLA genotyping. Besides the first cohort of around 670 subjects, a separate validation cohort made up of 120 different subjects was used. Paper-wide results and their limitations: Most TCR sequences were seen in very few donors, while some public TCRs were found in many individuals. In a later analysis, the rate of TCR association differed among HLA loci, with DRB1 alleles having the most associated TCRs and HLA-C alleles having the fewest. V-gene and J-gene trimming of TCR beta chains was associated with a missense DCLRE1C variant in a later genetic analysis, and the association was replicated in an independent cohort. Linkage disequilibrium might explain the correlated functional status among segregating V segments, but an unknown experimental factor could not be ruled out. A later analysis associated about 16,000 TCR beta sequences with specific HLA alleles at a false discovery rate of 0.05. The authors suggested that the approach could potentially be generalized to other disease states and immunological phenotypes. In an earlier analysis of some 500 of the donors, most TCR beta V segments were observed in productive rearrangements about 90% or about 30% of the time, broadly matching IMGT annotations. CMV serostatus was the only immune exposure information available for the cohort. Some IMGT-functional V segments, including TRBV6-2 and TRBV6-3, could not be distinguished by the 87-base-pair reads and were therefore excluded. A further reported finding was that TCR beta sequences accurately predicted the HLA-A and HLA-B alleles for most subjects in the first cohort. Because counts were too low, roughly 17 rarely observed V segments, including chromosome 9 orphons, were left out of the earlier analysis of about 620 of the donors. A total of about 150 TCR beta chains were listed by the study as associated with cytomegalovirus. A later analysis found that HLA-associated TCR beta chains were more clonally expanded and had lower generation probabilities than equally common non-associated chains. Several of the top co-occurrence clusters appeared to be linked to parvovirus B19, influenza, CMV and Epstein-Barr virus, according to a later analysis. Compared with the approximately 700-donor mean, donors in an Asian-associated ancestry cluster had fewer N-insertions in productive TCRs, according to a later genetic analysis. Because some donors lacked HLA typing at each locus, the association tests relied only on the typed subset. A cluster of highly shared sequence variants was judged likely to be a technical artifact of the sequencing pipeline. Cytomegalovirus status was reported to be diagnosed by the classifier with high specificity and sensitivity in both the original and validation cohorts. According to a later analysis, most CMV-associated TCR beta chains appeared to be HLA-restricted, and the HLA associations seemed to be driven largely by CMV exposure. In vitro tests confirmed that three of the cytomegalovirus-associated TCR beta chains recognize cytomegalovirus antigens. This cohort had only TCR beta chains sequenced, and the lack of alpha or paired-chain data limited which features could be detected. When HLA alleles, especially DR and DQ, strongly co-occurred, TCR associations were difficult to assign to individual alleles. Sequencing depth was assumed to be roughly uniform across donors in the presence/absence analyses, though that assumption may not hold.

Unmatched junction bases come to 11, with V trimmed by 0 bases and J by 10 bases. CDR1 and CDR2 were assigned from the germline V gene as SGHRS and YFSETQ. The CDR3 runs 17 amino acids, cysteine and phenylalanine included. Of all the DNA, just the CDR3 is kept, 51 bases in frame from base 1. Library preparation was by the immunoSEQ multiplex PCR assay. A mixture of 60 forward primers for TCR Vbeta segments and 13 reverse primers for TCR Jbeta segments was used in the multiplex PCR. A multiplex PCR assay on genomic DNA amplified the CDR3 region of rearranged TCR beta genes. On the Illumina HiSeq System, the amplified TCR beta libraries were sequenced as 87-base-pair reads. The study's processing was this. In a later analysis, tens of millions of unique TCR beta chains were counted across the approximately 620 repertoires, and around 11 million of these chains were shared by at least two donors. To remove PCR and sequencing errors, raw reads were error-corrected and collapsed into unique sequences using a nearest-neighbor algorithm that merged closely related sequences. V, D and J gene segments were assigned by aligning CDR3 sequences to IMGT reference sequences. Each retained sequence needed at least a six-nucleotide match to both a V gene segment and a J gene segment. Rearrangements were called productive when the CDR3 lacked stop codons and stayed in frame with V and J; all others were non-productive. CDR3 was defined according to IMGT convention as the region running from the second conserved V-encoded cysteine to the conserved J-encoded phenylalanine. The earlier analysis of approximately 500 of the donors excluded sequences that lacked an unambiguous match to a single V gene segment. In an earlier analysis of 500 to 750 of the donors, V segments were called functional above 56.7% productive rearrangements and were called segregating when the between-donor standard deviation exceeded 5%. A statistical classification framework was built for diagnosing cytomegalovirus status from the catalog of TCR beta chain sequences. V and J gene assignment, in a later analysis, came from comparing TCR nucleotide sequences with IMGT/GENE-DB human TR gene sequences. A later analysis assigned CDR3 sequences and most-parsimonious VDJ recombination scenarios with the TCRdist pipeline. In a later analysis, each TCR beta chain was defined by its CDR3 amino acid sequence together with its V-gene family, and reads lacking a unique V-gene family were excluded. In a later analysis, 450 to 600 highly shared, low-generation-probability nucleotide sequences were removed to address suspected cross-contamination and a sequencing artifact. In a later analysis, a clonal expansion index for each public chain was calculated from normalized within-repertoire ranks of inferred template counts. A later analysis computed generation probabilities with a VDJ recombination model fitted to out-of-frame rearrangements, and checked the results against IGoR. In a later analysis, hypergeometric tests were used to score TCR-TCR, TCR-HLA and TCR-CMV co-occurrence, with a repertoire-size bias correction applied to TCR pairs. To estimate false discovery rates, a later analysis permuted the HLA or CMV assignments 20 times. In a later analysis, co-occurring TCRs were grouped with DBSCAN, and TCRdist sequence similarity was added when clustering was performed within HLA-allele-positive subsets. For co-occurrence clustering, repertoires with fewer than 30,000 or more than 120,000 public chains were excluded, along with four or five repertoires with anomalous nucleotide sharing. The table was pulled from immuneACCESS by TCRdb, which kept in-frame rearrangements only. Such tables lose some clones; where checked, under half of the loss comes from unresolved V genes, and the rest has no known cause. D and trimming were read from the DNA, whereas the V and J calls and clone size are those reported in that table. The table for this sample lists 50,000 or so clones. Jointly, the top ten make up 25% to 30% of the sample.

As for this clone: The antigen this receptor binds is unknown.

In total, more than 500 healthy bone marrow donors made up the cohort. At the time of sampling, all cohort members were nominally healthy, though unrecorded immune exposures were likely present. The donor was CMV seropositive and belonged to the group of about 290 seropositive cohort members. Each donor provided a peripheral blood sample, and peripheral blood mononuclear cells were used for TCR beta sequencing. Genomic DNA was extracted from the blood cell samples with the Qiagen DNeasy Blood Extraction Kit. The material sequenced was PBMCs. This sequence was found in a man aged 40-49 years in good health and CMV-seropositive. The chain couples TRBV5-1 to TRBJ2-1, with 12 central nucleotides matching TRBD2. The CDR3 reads CASSLGRLAGAVAEQFF. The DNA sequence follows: TGCGCCAGCAGCTTGGGCCGACTAGCGGGGGCCGTAGCCGAGCAGTTCTTC.